This T cell receptor (beta chain) comes out of a study of PD-1 blockade in classical Hodgkin lymphoma. Following autologous stem cell transplantation, relapse occurred in every patient, and exposure to brentuximab vedotin varied. CDR1 and CDR2 (germline): LNHDA, SQIVND (reference sequence). The CDR3 loop spans 16 amino acids. Trimming stripped 0 bases from V and 3 bases from J, with 14 bases between. This table comes from immunoSEQ multiplex PCR, and its TCRdb copy is limited to in-frame clones, with some not included. The sample yields approximately 11,000 clones, 80% seen once. The sequence came from a human donor with classical Hodgkin lymphoma. The V gene is TRBV19, the J gene TRBJ1-1; a weak D match, TRBD1 (5 bases). The source material was peripheral blood mononuclear cells (PBMCs), sampled before the second cycle of nivolumab. The chain's CDR3 is CASSIDLGRVDTEAFF. The CDR3 DNA reads TGTGCCAGTAGTATAGATTTGGGCAGGGTCGACACTGAAGCTTTCTTT.